This paragraph covers one T cell receptor (beta chain) sequence. What it recognizes is unknown. This entry belongs to a study of shared clonotypes between healthy human individuals. General study findings and limits: Of the naive CD4 clonotypes, roughly 5.5% were shared across several donors.

The length of the CDR3 is 16 residues. Germline CDR1 reads MDHEN; CDR2 reads SYDVKM. Between the trimmed V and J ends, which lost 1 base and 0 bases, there was a span of 10 bases. Selected positively for CCR7 and CD45RO-negative, naive CD8 cells excluded terminally differentiated effector memory CD45RA+ cells. The table came from immunoSEQ multiplex PCR; TCRdb's copy has only in-frame clones and leaves some out. The sample records about 2.2 million clones, 85% to 95% being singletons. The clonotype comes from a man in his late teens or twenties in good health. Some clones in this sample may be carry-over from other donors' samples. Specimen: naive CD8+ T cells from PBMCs. V and J are TRBV28 and TRBJ1-5; possibly TRBD1 for D (5 bases). CDR3 coding DNA: TGTGCCAGCAGTTTATTTAAAGGGGATAGCAATCAGCCCCAGCATTTT. This sequence encodes CASSLFKGDSNQPQHF.